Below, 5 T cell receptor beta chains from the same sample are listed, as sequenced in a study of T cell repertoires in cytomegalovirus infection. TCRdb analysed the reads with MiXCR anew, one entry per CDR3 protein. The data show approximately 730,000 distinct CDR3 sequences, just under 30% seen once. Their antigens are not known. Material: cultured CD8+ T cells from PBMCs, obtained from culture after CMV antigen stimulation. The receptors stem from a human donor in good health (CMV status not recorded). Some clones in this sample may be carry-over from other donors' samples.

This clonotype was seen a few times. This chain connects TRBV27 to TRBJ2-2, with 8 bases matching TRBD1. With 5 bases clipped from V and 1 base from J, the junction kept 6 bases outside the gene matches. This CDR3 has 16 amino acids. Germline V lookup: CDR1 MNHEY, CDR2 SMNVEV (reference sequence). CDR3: CASSTRTGMNTGELFF. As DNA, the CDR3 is TGTGCCAGCAGTACACGGACAGGGATGAACACCGGGGAGCTGTTTTTT.

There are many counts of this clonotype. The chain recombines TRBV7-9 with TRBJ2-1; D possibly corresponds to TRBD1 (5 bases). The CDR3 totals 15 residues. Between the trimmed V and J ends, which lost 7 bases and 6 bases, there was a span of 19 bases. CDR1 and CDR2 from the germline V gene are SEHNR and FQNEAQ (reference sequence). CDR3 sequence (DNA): TGTGCCAGCATCCCCGAGGCAGGGCCCCGCAATGAGCAGTTCTTC. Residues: CASIPEAGPRNEQFF.

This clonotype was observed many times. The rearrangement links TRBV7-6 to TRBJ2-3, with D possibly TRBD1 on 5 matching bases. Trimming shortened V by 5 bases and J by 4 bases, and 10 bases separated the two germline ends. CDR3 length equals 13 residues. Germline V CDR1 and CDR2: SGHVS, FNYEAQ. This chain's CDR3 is CASSALGADTQYF. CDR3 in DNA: TGTGCCAGCAGCGCGCTAGGGGCAGATACGCAGTATTTT. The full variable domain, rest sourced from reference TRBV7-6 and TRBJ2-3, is GAGVSQSPRYKVTKRGQDVALRCDPISGHVSLYWYRQALGQGPEFLTYFNYEAQQDKSGLPNDRFSAERPEGSISTLTIQRTEQRDSAMYRCASSALGADTQYFGPGTRLTVL.

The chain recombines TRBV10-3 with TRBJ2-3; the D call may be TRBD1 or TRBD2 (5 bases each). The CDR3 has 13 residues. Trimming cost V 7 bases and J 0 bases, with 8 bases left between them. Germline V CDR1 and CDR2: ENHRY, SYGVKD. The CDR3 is CAITEGSTDTQYF. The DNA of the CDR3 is TGTGCCATCACAGAGGGGAGCACAGATACGCAGTATTTT.

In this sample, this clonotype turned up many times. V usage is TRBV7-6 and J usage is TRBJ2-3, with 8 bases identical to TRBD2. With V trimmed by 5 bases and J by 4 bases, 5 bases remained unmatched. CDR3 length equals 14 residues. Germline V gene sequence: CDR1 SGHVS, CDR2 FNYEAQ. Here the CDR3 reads CASSTRTSPDTQYF. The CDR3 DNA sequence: TGTGCCAGCAGCACCCGGACTAGCCCAGATACGCAGTATTTT.